This T cell receptor beta chain was captured by sequencing in a study of T cells in Graves' hyperthyroidism and ophthalmopathy. This clonotype was seen at least ten times. It was RNA transcripts that yielded the amplified TCR beta CDR3 regions. Researchers ran a first-round RT-PCR on the TCR CDR3 using the HTBI primer set. Each CDR3 protein gets one entry after TCRdb re-called the multiplex PCR reads with MiXCR. The sample lists more than 500,000 distinct CDR3 sequences; 14% to 15% were seen once. Germline V gives CDR1 DFQATT, CDR2 SNEGSKA (reference sequence). Trimming took off 6 bases at V and 0 bases at J, with 9 bases between the two ends. The CDR3 covers 12 residues.

The sequencing input was blood. This receptor was taken from a woman in her forties with Graves' ophthalmopathy. J is TRBJ2-7 and V is TRBV20-1, with D perhaps TRBD2 (6 bases). The chain's CDR3 is CSAGLLSYEQYF. CDR3 bases: TGCAGTGCGGGACTTCTCTCCTACGAGCAGTACTTC.